These 23 T cell receptor beta chains came from one sample sequenced in a study of blood T cell repertoires in COVID-19. Measured with immunoSEQ multiplex PCR; TCRdb has only the in-frame clones, and not every one. The table lists 150,000 or so clones, approximately 80% of them singletons. Sequenced input: peripheral blood. Receptor source: a woman aged 55 to 70 with acute or convalescent COVID-19.

This clone was seen more than once but under ten times. The chain joins TRBV30 to TRBJ1-2, with a possible D match to TRBD1 (6 bases). This CDR3 has 13 residues. The germline CDR1 and CDR2 sequences are GTSNPN and SVGIG (reference sequence). Trimming shortened V by 5 bases and J by 8 bases, and 18 bases separated the two germline ends. CDR3 in DNA: TGTGCCTGGGGACGCGACAGGCCTATCGGCTACACCTTC. It specifies CAWGRDRPIGYTF.

This clone was seen a single time. The chain carries TRBV19 and TRBJ1-5; 7 bases match TRBD1. V lost 1 base and J lost 0; bases outside the gene matches: 6. This CDR3 is 17 amino acids long. CDR1 and CDR2 (germline): LNHDA, SQIVND (reference sequence). The CDR3 sequence is CASSIGRGRYSNQPQHF. CDR3 DNA sequence: TGTGCCAGTAGTATAGGCAGGGGGAGGTATAGCAATCAGCCCCAGCATTTT.

The chain uses TRBV6-4 and TRBJ1-2, with 10 bases aligning to TRBD1. The V and J ends lost 5 bases and 0 bases, in that order; junction bases with no gene match: 6. Looked up from germline, CDR1 is MRHNA and CDR2 is SNTAGT. This CDR3 contains 16 residues. Here the CDR3 reads CASSPGQGTSNYGYTF. In nucleotides, the CDR3 is TGTGCCAGCAGTCCGGGACAGGGGACATCTAACTATGGCTACACCTTC.

The V call is TRBV6-5, the J call TRBJ1-2; D may be TRBD1 (6 bases). The germline V and J ends were trimmed by 6 bases and 12 bases, with 20 bases remaining between them. Germline V gene lookup returns CDR1 MNHEY and CDR2 SVGAGI. The CDR3 loop spans 13 amino acids. In DNA form, the CDR3 reads TGTGCCAGCAGACCTTCCGGGACACCGGCAGACACCTTC. Amino acids: CASRPSGTPADTF.

The chain is built from TRBV5-1 and TRBJ1-1; TRBD1 is a possible D gene (6 bases). Germline-derived CDR1 and CDR2 are SGHRS and YFSETQ. The CDR3 length is 12 residues. V was clipped by 1 base and J by 10 bases, with 11 bases between them. The CDR3 DNA reads as TGCGCCAGCAGCTTGTTTGGGACATTAGCTTTCTTT. This encodes CASSLFGTLAFF.

The V and J genes are TRBV5-1 and TRBJ2-3, with TRBD2 matching 10 bases. This CDR3 is 16 amino acids long. The V segment lost 3 bases and the J segment 0 bases; nucleotides outside the gene matches: 4. Per germline, CDR1 SGHRS and CDR2 YFSETQ. The CDR3 sequence: CASSSGTSVSTDTQYF. The CDR3, as DNA: TGCGCCAGCAGCTCAGGGACTAGCGTGAGCACAGATACGCAGTATTTT. Complete variable domain (other parts from reference TRBV5-1 and TRBJ2-3): KAGVTQTPRYLIKTRGQQVTLSCSPISGHRSVSWYQQTPGQGLQFLFEYFSETQRNKGNFPGRFSGRQFSNSRSEMNVSTLELGDSALYLCASSSGTSVSTDTQYFGPGTRLTVL.

V usage is TRBV19 and J usage is TRBJ1-2; possibly TRBD1 for D (5 bases). Per germline, CDR1 LNHDA and CDR2 SQIVND (reference sequence). The CDR3 has 13 amino acids. V was pared by 9 bases and J by 4 bases, with 15 bases between. CDR3: CASSRGYGYGYTF. The CDR3 bases are TGTGCCAGCAGTCGGGGGTATGGCTATGGCTACACCTTC. The complete variable domain, with remaining parts taken from reference TRBV19 and TRBJ1-2, reads DGGITQSPKYLFRKEGQNVTLSCEQNLNHDAMYWYRQDPGQGLRLIYYSQIVNDFQKGDIAEGYSVSREKKESFPLTVTSAQKNPTAFYLCASSRGYGYGYTFGSGTRLTVV.

The chain joins TRBV28 to TRBJ1-6, with TRBD1 matching 12 bases. The V segment lost 4 bases and the J segment 9 bases; nucleotides outside the gene matches: 7. This CDR3 region has 16 residues. CDR1 and CDR2 (germline): MDHEN, SYDVKM. CDR3 sequence reads: CASSSQGQGAGSPLHF. The CDR3 coding sequence is TGTGCCAGCAGTTCACAGGGACAGGGGGCGGGTTCACCCCTCCACTTT. The full variable domain, in which reference TRBV28 and TRBJ1-6 provide the parts outside the CDR3, is DVKVTQSSRYLVKRTGEKVFLECVQDMDHENMFWYRQDPGLGLRLIYFSYDVKMKEKGDIPEGYSVSREKKERFSLILESASTNQTSMYLCASSSQGQGAGSPLHFGNGTRLTVT.

This clone was counted a single time. The rearrangement links TRBV7-3 to TRBJ2-3; TRBD2 matches 9 bases. CDR1 SGHTA and CDR2 FQGTGA come from the germline V gene. The CDR3 covers 16 residues. With 2 bases clipped from V and 2 bases from J, the junction kept 5 bases outside the gene matches. The CDR3 DNA follows: TGTGCCAGCAGCTTACAGCGGGGGGCATACACAGATACGCAGTATTTT. Protein product: CASSLQRGAYTDTQYF. Full variable domain (rest looked up from reference TRBV7-3 and TRBJ2-3): GAGVSQTPSNKVTEKGKYVELRCDPISGHTALYWYRQSLGQGPEFLIYFQGTGAADDSGLPNDRFFAVRPEGSVSTLKIQRTERGDSAVYLCASSLQRGAYTDTQYFGPGTRLTVL.

V is TRBV5-1 and J is TRBJ2-5; 9 bases line up with TRBD2. The CDR3 contains 14 residues. Trimming at V came to 6 bases and at J to 2 bases, leaving 5 bases not matched to a gene. Per the germline V gene, CDR1 is SGHRS and CDR2 is YFSETQ. The CDR3 sequence: CASNRAGGQETQYF. The CDR3 coding sequence is TGCGCCAGCAATAGAGCGGGGGGTCAAGAGACCCAGTACTTC.

The chain employs TRBV5-1 and TRBJ2-7; 10 bases line up with TRBD2. The V segment lost 2 bases and the J segment 4 bases; nucleotides outside the gene matches: 6. This CDR3 comprises 15 residues. Germline assignment: CDR1 SGHRS and CDR2 YFSETQ. The CDR3 here is CASSLVLAGEYEQYF. The DNA for the CDR3 is TGCGCCAGCAGCTTAGTCCTAGCGGGGGAATACGAGCAGTACTTC.

The CDR3 sequence: CASSHLTGEKLFF. The CDR3 DNA is TGTGCCAGCAGCCATCTCACAGGGGAAAAACTGTTTTTT. The chain links TRBV14 to TRBJ1-4; a possible D gene is TRBD1 (6 bases). Germline CDR1 reads SGHDN; CDR2 reads FVKESK. The ends were cut back, 3 bases at V and 8 bases at J, with 10 bases in the middle. The CDR3 length is 13 residues.

The chain joins TRBV12-3 or TRBV12-4 to TRBJ1-6; no firm D call. There are 13 residues in the CDR3. Trimming pared 6 bases from V and 13 bases from J, leaving 16 bases between. The CDR3 DNA follows: TGTGCCAGCAGCCATGGTGAGGGTAGGCCCCTCCACTTT. Protein: CASSHGEGRPLHF.

The chain has TRBV15 and TRBJ1-6, with 10 nucleotides matching TRBD1. J lost 7 bases, V lost 5 bases, and 11 bases had no gene match. Germline lookup yields CDR1 LNHNV and CDR2 YYDKDF (reference sequence). The CDR3 loop spans 17 amino acids. In DNA, the CDR3 is TGTGCCACCAGCGGACGACAGGGGGCAACCCTGAATTCACCCCTCCACTTT. Translation: CATSGRQGATLNSPLHF.

A few counts support this clone. V and J are TRBV27 and TRBJ2-7; the match to TRBD1 covers 8 bases. The V gene's germline CDR1 is MNHEY and CDR2 SMNVEV (reference sequence). V was pared by 2 bases and J by 3 bases, with 3 bases of the junction left unmatched. The length of the CDR3 is 14 residues. The CDR3 spells CASSLGTGFYEQYF. The CDR3 DNA follows: TGTGCCAGCAGTTTAGGGACAGGTTTCTACGAGCAGTACTTC.

This clone was seen once. This chain connects TRBV5-5 to TRBJ2-5; 13 bases are a match to TRBD2. This CDR3 has 16 amino acids. Trimming cost V 4 bases and J 5 bases; bases outside gene matches: 8. CDR1 SGHKS and CDR2 YYEKEE come from the germline V gene (reference sequence). CDR3 residues: CASSRLAGGPGETQYF. As DNA, the CDR3 is TGTGCCAGCAGCCGACTAGCGGGGGGCCCGGGGGAGACCCAGTACTTC.

The V call is TRBV7-3, the J call TRBJ1-2; no clear D gene. V lost 5 bases to trimming and J lost 5 bases, with 9 bases between them. Germline lookup yields CDR1 SGHTA and CDR2 FQGTGA. This CDR3 is 12 amino acids long. This chain's CDR3 is CASSTKAYGYTF. The CDR3 DNA reads TGTGCCAGCAGCACCAAAGCGTATGGCTACACCTTC.

This clone was counted a few times. The identical CDR3 is also encoded by other nucleotide sequences in the sample. The J gene is TRBJ1-1, the V gene TRBV14, with D perhaps matching TRBD1 (6 bases). Germline values: CDR1 SGHDN, CDR2 FVKESK. There are 14 residues in the CDR3. Trimming took 0 bases from V and 6 from J, leaving 11 bases between them. CDR3 region: CASSQEQGRAEAFF. The CDR3, as DNA: TGTGCCAGCAGCCAAGAACAGGGTCGGGCTGAAGCTTTCTTT.

The rearrangement links TRBV7-9 to TRBJ2-2; 10 nucleotides match TRBD1. Germline V CDR1 and CDR2: SEHNR, FQNEAQ (reference sequence). CDR3 length equals 16 residues. Trimming at V came to 5 bases and at J to 6 bases, leaving 9 bases not matched to a gene. Here the CDR3 DNA reads TGTGCCAGCAGCCCTCGGGGGACAGGGGCGGCCGGGGAGCTGTTTTTT. Its protein product is CASSPRGTGAAGELFF.

This sequence joins TRBV19 and TRBJ2-1; tentatively, D is TRBD1 (5 bases). V was pared by 7 bases and J by 2 bases, with 12 bases between. This CDR3 region has 14 residues. Germline V gene sequence: CDR1 LNHDA, CDR2 SQIVND (reference sequence). CDR3 nucleotides: TGTGCCAGTACCGTGGGGCCAGCCTACAATGAGCAGTTCTTC. It encodes CASTVGPAYNEQFF.

The gene calls are TRBV9 and TRBJ2-1; 11 nucleotides align to TRBD2. The CDR3 has 15 amino acids. The germline V gene encodes CDR1 SGDLS and CDR2 YYNGEE. Trimming cost V 5 bases and J 6 bases; bases outside gene matches: 7. This chain's CDR3 is CASSETSGAFNEQFF. The CDR3 DNA reads TGTGCCAGCAGTGAGACTAGCGGGGCCTTCAATGAGCAGTTCTTC.

The gene calls are TRBV5-1 and TRBJ1-6; D ambiguous. The germline V gene encodes CDR1 SGHRS and CDR2 YFSETQ. V was clipped by 1 base and J by 0 bases, with 5 bases between them. CDR3 size: 15 residues. CDR3 DNA: TGCGCCAGCAGCTTGTGGAGCTCCTATAATTCACCCCTCCACTTT. It specifies CASSLWSSYNSPLHF.

The chain joins TRBV7-9 to TRBJ1-1; 7 positions agree with TRBD1. The CDR3 length is 12 residues. Germline CDR1 is SEHNR and CDR2 is FQNEAQ (reference sequence). V shed 5 bases and J 5 bases; nucleotides not matched to a gene: 2. The CDR3 DNA is TGTGCCAGCAGCAAGGGACAGACTGAAGCTTTCTTT. Its translation is CASSKGQTEAFF.